The 28 T cell receptor beta chains in this list originate from one sample, sequenced in a study of identical twins. TCRdb processed the 5' RACE reads anew with MiXCR; each CDR3 protein has one entry. This table has some 690,000 distinct CDR3 sequences, 20% to 25% appearing once. Another study also made use of these data, one on T cells expressing NK-cell markers.

The sequencing sample was made of PBMCs. The receptors derive from a young woman in good health.

V is TRBV9 and J is TRBJ2-3; D is undetermined. The CDR3 loop spans 14 amino acids. Germline V gene data show CDR1 as SGDLS and CDR2 as YYNGEE. Trimming shortened V by 3 bases and J by 1 base, and 9 bases separated the two germline ends. CDR3 nucleotide sequence: TGTGCCAGCAGCGCCCAAAAACGCACAGATACGCAGTATTTT. Translating gives CASSAQKRTDTQYF. Filled out from reference TRBV9 and TRBJ2-3, the complete variable domain reads DSGVTQTPKHLITATGQRVTLRCSPRSGDLSVYWYQQSLDQGLQFLIQYYNGEERAKGNILERFSAQQFPDLHSELNLSSLELGDSALYFCASSAQKRTDTQYFGPGTRLTVL.

Of note for this clonotype: A read error may be the cause here, since a much bigger clone is one base away. This chain uses TRBV5-1 with TRBJ1-5, with 8 bases matching TRBD1. Looked up from germline, CDR1 is SGHRS and CDR2 is YFSETQ. The V segment lost 0 bases and the J segment 9 bases; nucleotides outside the gene matches: 8. This CDR3 contains 15 residues. As DNA, the CDR3 is TGCGCCAGCAGCTTGGCCCCAGGGGGCCATCCGCCCCAGCATTTT. Translation: CASSLAPGGHPPQHF. Drawing the rest from reference TRBV5-1 and TRBJ1-5, the complete variable domain is KAGVTQTPRYLIKTRGQQVTLSCSPISGHRSVSWYQQTPGQGLQFLFEYFSETQRNKGNFPGRFSGRQFSNSRSEMNVSTLELGDSALYLCASSLAPGGHPPQHFGDGTRLSIL.

This clonotype was observed a handful of times. The gene calls are TRBV20-1 and TRBJ2-7; tentative D call: TRBD2 (5 bases). This CDR3 comprises 14 residues. Trimming stripped 0 bases from V and 5 bases from J, with 14 bases between. Germline V gene sequence: CDR1 DFQATT, CDR2 SNEGSKA (reference sequence). The CDR3 nucleotides read TGCAGTGCTAGAGATGGGGAGAGCTGGGACGAGCAGTACTTC. Translating it yields CSARDGESWDEQYF.

At least ten counts were recorded for this clonotype. V gene TRBV10-3 combines with J gene TRBJ1-1; 8 bases are a match to TRBD1. The junction had 9 bases not matched to a gene; V was cut back by 10 bases and J by 2 bases. The CDR3 covers 14 residues. Germline lookup yields CDR1 ENHRY and CDR2 SYGVKD. CDR3 in amino acids: CATGTGTGNTEAFF. CDR3 coding DNA: TGTGCCACGGGGACCGGGACAGGAAACACTGAAGCTTTCTTT.

This clonotype has a handful of counts. The V call is TRBV20-1, the J call TRBJ2-4, with D possibly being TRBD2 (5 bases). The CDR3 covers 14 residues. The germline V gene has CDR1 DFQATT and CDR2 SNEGSKA (reference sequence). Trimming removed 7 bases from V and 0 bases from J, with 13 bases in between. This chain's CDR3 is CSGERNLAKNIQYF. The DNA for the CDR3 is TGCAGTGGCGAGCGGAATCTAGCCAAAAACATTCAGTACTTC.

This clonotype was seen only a few times. The CDR3 here is CASGQGSSYEQYF. In nucleotides, the CDR3 is TGTGCTAGTGGGCAGGGGAGCTCCTACGAGCAGTACTTC. The genes are TRBV7-2 and TRBJ2-7; possible D gene TRBD1, 6 bases. The CDR3 has 13 amino acids. Germline loops: CDR1 SGHTA, CDR2 FQGNSA.

V gene TRBV6-5 combines with J gene TRBJ1-1; D not resolved. V was shortened by 0 bases and J by 7 bases, with 9 bases between the two germline ends. The germline CDR1 and CDR2 sequences are MNHEY and SVGAGI. CDR3 length: 13 residues. CDR3 in amino acids: CASSYSGFLEAFF. Here the CDR3 DNA reads TGTGCCAGCAGTTACTCAGGATTCCTTGAAGCTTTCTTT.

The chain recombines TRBV9 with TRBJ2-1; the D gene is possibly TRBD1 (5 bases). The ends were cut back, 1 base at V and 6 bases at J, with 14 bases in the middle. The CDR3 is made up of 15 amino acids. The germline V gene has CDR1 SGDLS and CDR2 YYNGEE. CDR3 sequence: CASSVSGLLINEQFF. CDR3 nucleotide sequence: TGTGCCAGCAGCGTATCAGGGCTGCTTATCAATGAGCAGTTCTTC.

J is TRBJ2-7 and V is TRBV3-1, with a possible D match to TRBD1 (5 bases). Trimming shortened V by 2 bases and J by 2 bases, and 7 bases separated the two germline ends. This CDR3 region has 13 residues. Germline-derived CDR1 and CDR2 are LGHDT and YNNKEL (reference sequence). The CDR3 bases are TGTGCCAGCAGCCAAACAGGTACCTACGAGCAGTACTTC. Amino acids: CASSQTGTYEQYF.

This clonotype was observed a few times. CDR3 sequence: CASGRGGDTQYF. As DNA, the CDR3 is TGTGCCAGCGGCCGGGGGGGGGATACGCAGTATTTT. The genes are TRBV12-3 or TRBV12-4 and TRBJ2-3; the match to TRBD2 covers 8 bases. The CDR3 has 12 residues. V shed 8 bases, J shed 6 bases, and the junction held 4 bases outside the gene matches.

This clonotype has more than one count but fewer than ten. J is TRBJ1-5 and V is TRBV5-1, with 7 nucleotides matching TRBD1. Trimming took 4 bases from V and 3 from J; bases not matched to a gene: 7. Germline values: CDR1 SGHRS, CDR2 YFSETQ. This CDR3 is 15 amino acids long. The CDR3 nucleotides read TGCGCCAGCAGCGTGGGGGACAGCTACAATCAGCCCCAGCATTTT. Encoded protein: CASSVGDSYNQPQHF.

This clonotype was picked up a small number of times. The chain carries TRBV29-1 and TRBJ1-1, with TRBD1 identical over 8 bases. V was pared by 7 bases and J by 5 bases, with 9 bases of the junction left unmatched. The CDR3 has 13 residues. The germline gives CDR1 SQVTM, CDR2 ANQGSEA. The CDR3 bases are TGCAGCGCCAGGGACAGGCGGTTAACTGAAGCTTTCTTT. Protein: CSARDRRLTEAFF.

Many counts were recorded for this clonotype. The gene calls are TRBV7-2 and TRBJ2-3, with D possibly matching TRBD2 (6 bases). This CDR3 comprises 14 residues. The germline V gene encodes CDR1 SGHTA and CDR2 FQGNSA. Trimming cost V 2 bases and J 6 bases, with 12 bases left between them. The CDR3 here is CASSLISGGDTQYF. Here the CDR3 DNA reads TGTGCCAGCAGCTTAATTAGCGGCGGCGATACGCAGTATTTT.

The chain links TRBV7-2 to TRBJ2-7, with 9 bases lining up with TRBD2. With V trimmed by 2 bases and J by 7 bases, 12 bases remained unmatched. The length of the CDR3 is 16 residues. Germline loops: CDR1 SGHTA, CDR2 FQGNSA. CDR3 in amino acids: CASSLFGGAGGLEQYF. The CDR3 region has the DNA TGTGCCAGCAGCTTATTTGGAGGAGCGGGGGGACTGGAGCAGTACTTC.

This clonotype was seen at least ten times. This sequence joins TRBV10-3 and TRBJ2-3; 9 bases map to TRBD2. The germline V gene has CDR1 ENHRY and CDR2 SYGVKD. The CDR3 extends over 13 amino acids. V shed 8 bases, J shed 6 bases, and the junction held 6 bases outside the gene matches. The chain's CDR3 is CAIGGTSMDTQYF. CDR3 nucleotides: TGTGCCATCGGTGGGACTAGCATGGATACGCAGTATTTT.

This clonotype was counted many times. The chain links TRBV20-1 to TRBJ2-7; TRBD2 is a possible D gene (5 bases). Between the trimmed V and J ends, which lost 5 bases and 5 bases, there was a span of 10 bases. Germline V gene lookup returns CDR1 DFQATT and CDR2 SNEGSKA (reference sequence). This CDR3 spans 11 amino acids. The CDR3 reads CSAADSDEQYF. The CDR3 DNA follows: TGCAGTGCTGCGGACTCGGACGAGCAGTACTTC.

This chain connects TRBV12-3 or TRBV12-4 to TRBJ2-1, with TRBD2 matching over 14 bases. The CDR3 totals 17 residues. J lost 8 bases, V lost 2 bases, and 8 bases had no gene match. CDR3 amino acids: CASSLNLGTSGRDEQFF. As DNA, the CDR3 is TGTGCCAGCAGTTTAAACCTTGGGACTAGCGGGAGAGATGAGCAGTTCTTC.

This clonotype was counted at least ten times. The gene calls are TRBV20-1 and TRBJ2-2; D possibly corresponds to TRBD2 (6 bases). CDR1 and CDR2 from the germline V gene are DFQATT and SNEGSKA (reference sequence). The ends were cut back, 3 bases at V and 1 base at J, with 9 bases in the middle. The CDR3 runs to 14 residues. The CDR3 sequence is CSARDYKNTGELFF. The CDR3 coding sequence is TGCAGTGCTAGGGACTACAAGAACACCGGGGAGCTGTTTTTT.

This clonotype was seen once. V usage is TRBV27 and J usage is TRBJ2-7, with TRBD1 matching 8 bases. Unmatched junction bases numbered 6, after V lost 6 bases and J lost 2 bases. The CDR3 totals 14 residues. Germline V gene sequence: CDR1 MNHEY, CDR2 SMNVEV (reference sequence). In nucleotides, the CDR3 is TGTGCCAGCAGCTACAGGGGGGAAGCCTACGAGCAGTACTTC. Translating gives CASSYRGEAYEQYF.

CDR3 nucleotides: TGTGCCAGCAGCCCCCAGGGGCTGATCTACGAGCAGTACTTC. Residues: CASSPQGLIYEQYF. The genes are TRBV3-1 and TRBJ2-7; tentatively, D is TRBD1 (6 bases). The ends were cut back, 4 bases at V and 3 bases at J, with 13 bases in the middle. CDR1 and CDR2 from the germline V gene are LGHDT and YNNKEL (reference sequence). The CDR3 spans 14 residues.

At least ten counts were recorded for this clonotype. V is TRBV10-3 and J is TRBJ1-2, with unresolved D. The germline gives CDR1 ENHRY, CDR2 SYGVKD. The CDR3 loop spans 10 amino acids. Trimming removed 8 bases at V and 5 bases at J, with 6 bases between. Written as DNA, the CDR3 is TGTGCCATCCGGTCATATGGCTACACCTTC. As protein: CAIRSYGYTF.

There are a few counts of this clonotype. The chain is built from TRBV12-3 or TRBV12-4 and TRBJ2-3; tentatively, D is TRBD2 (6 bases). This CDR3 has 15 residues. V lost 7 bases to trimming and J lost 0 bases, with 14 bases between them. In DNA, the CDR3 is TGTGCCAGCAAGCCGCGGGGCGGAAGCACAGATACGCAGTATTTT. Protein sequence: CASKPRGGSTDTQYF.

This clonotype has only one observation. The rearrangement links TRBV10-3 to TRBJ2-1; maybe TRBD2 (6 bases). Germline V lookup: CDR1 ENHRY, CDR2 SYGVKD. This CDR3 is built from 13 residues. V was cut by 4 bases and J by 6 bases, with 10 bases left in between. CDR3 in amino acids: CAISARDFNEQFF. The CDR3 nucleotides are TGTGCCATCAGTGCCCGGGACTTCAATGAGCAGTTCTTC.

V and J are TRBV20-1 and TRBJ2-5, with TRBD2 identical over 8 bases. The trim removed 3 bases at V and 5 bases at J, leaving 11 bases unmatched. Germline CDR1 and CDR2: DFQATT and SNEGSKA (reference sequence). The CDR3 runs to 15 residues. The DNA of the CDR3 is TGCAGTGCTAGTCCTAGCGGGCTCTCAGGGGAGACCCAGTACTTC. It encodes CSASPSGLSGETQYF.

This chain uses TRBV10-3 with TRBJ2-1; 11 bases are a match to TRBD2. Germline loops: CDR1 ENHRY, CDR2 SYGVKD. The CDR3 loop spans 14 amino acids. Trimming cost V 7 bases and J 8 bases; bases outside gene matches: 7. CDR3 loop: CAITDSGRADEQFF. The CDR3, as DNA: TGTGCCATCACCGATAGCGGGAGGGCGGATGAGCAGTTCTTC.

In DNA, the CDR3 is TGTGCCAGCAGCTTATCCATCGGACAGGGCTACGAGCAGTACTTC. Translating it yields CASSLSIGQGYEQYF. The V call is TRBV7-2, the J call TRBJ2-7; TRBD1 matches at 8 bases. Germline V CDR1 and CDR2: SGHTA, FQGNSA. The CDR3 covers 15 residues. Germline trimming cut 2 bases from V and 3 bases from J; bases unmatched to any gene: 6.

V is TRBV10-3 and J is TRBJ1-6; tentatively, D is TRBD1 (5 bases). V was clipped by 4 bases and J by 7 bases, with 11 bases between them. The CDR3 runs to 14 residues. Germline CDR1 reads ENHRY; CDR2 reads SYGVKD. The CDR3: CAISAWDGNSPLHF. The CDR3 DNA is TGTGCCATCAGTGCCTGGGACGGCAATTCACCCCTCCACTTT.

This clonotype was observed many times. The chain carries TRBV12-3 or TRBV12-4 and TRBJ1-1; D uncertain. The V gene lost 0 bases and the J gene lost 4 bases, with 6 bases spanning the gap. The length of the CDR3 is 13 residues. The CDR3 nucleotides are TGTGCCAGCAGTTTAGCGCAAGGCACTGAAGCTTTCTTT. Translated, it gives CASSLAQGTEAFF.